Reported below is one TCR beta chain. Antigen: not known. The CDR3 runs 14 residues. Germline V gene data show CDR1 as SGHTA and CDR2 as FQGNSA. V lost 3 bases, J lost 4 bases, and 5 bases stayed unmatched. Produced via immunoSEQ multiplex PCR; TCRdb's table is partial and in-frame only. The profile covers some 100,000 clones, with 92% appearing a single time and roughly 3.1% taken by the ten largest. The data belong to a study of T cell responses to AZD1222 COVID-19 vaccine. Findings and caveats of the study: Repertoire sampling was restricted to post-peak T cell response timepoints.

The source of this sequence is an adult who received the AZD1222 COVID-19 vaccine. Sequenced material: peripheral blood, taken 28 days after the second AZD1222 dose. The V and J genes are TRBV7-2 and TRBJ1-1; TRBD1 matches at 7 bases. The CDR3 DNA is TGTGCCAGCAGCTTTGACAGGGTAGGCACTGAAGCTTTCTTT. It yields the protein CASSFDRVGTEAFF.